This TCR beta chain was captured in a study of HIV-infected patients and healthy controls. In its sample, this clonotype was seen many times. Reverse transcription used around 500 ng RNA and constant-region primers for alpha and beta. Using multiplexing indices, alpha and beta chain libraries were generated apart by chain-specific third strand synthesis. A single primer pair per chain amplified all rearrangements, with per-molecule barcodes. TCRdb fed the 5' RACE reads into MiXCR, producing one record per CDR3 protein. The sample includes around 11,000 distinct CDR3 sequences, 5.5% to 7% of them seen just once. Roughly three months, about 14 weeks, into antiretroviral therapy, follow-up blood was collected. The repertoire came from unfractionated whole blood and reflected all unsorted peripheral T cells. Germline CDR1 and CDR2: SGHDT and YYEEEE. The V gene lost 2 bases and the J gene lost 4 bases, with 9 bases spanning the gap. CDR3 length: 13 residues.

The gene calls are TRBV5-6 and TRBJ2-5; perhaps D is TRBD1 or TRBD2 (6 bases each). The source was blood, collected during antiretroviral therapy. This TCR was recovered from an adult with HIV infection. The donor label of this sample is uncertain. CDR3 nucleotides: TGTGCCAGCAGCTTAGGGGGGCTAGAGACCCAGTACTTC. This codes for CASSLGGLETQYF.